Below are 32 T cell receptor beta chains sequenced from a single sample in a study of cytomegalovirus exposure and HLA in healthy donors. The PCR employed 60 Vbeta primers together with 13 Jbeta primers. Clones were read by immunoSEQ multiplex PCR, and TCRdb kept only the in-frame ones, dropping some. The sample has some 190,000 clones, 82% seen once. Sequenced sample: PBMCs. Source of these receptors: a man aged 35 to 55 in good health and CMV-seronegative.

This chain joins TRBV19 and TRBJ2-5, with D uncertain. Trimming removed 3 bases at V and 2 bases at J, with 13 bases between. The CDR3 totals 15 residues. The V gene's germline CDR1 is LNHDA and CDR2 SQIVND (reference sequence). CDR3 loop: CASSIGQVRQETQYF. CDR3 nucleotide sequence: TGTGCCAGTAGTATTGGCCAGGTACGGCAAGAGACCCAGTACTTC.

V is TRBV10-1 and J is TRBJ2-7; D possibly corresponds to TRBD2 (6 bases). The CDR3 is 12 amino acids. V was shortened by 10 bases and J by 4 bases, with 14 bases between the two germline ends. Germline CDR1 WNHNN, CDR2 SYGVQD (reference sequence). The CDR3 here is CATTGVKYEQYF. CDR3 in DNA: TGCGCCACCACGGGAGTGAAATACGAGCAGTACTTC.

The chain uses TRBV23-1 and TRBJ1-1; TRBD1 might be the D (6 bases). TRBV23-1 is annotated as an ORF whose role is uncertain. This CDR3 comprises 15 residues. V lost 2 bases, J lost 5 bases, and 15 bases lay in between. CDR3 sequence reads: CASSQNTGSSTEAFF. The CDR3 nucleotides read TGCGCCAGCAGTCAAAACACAGGGTCTAGTACTGAAGCTTTCTTT.

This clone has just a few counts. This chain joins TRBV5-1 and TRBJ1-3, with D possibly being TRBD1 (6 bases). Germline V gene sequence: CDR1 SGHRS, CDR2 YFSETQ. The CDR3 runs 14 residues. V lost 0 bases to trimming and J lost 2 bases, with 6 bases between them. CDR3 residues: CASSLGTAGNTIYF. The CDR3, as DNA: TGCGCCAGCAGCTTGGGGACAGCTGGAAACACCATATATTTT.

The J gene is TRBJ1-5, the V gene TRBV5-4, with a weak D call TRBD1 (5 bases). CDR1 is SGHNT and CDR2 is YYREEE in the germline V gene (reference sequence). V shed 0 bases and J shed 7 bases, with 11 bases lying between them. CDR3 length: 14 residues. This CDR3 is CASSLAGVKQPQHF. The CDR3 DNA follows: TGTGCCAGCAGCTTGGCGGGGGTGAAGCAGCCCCAGCATTTT. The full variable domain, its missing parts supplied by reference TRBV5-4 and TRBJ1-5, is ETGVTQSPTHLIKTRGQQVTLRCSSQSGHNTVSWYQQALGQGPQFIFQYYREEENGRGNFPPRFSGLQFPNYSSELNVNALELDDSALYLCASSLAGVKQPQHFGDGTRLSIL.

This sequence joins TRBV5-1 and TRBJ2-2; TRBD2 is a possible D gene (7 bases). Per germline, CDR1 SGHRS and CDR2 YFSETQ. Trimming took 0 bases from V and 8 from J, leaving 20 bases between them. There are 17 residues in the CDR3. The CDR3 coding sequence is TGCGCCAGCAGCTTGGCCCAGCGGGGACAACAAATGGGGGAGCTGTTTTTT. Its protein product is CASSLAQRGQQMGELFF.

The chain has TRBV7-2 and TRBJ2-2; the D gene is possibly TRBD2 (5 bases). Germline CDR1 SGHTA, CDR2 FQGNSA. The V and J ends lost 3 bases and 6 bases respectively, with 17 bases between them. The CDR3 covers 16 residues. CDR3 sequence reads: CASSFLTSSLAGELFF. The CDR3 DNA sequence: TGTGCCAGCAGCTTCCTTACTAGTTCTTTGGCCGGGGAGCTGTTTTTT.

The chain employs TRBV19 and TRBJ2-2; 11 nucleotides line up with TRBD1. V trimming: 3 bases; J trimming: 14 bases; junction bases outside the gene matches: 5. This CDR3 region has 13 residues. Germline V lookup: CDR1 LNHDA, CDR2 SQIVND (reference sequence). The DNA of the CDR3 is TGTGCCAGTAGTATGGACAGGGGGCGCAAACTGTTTTTT. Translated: CASSMDRGRKLFF.

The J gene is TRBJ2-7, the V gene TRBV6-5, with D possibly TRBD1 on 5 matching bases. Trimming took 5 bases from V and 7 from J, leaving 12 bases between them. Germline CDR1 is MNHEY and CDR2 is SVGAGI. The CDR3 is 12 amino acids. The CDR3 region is CASSESKGEQYF. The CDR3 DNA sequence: TGTGCCAGCAGTGAATCAAAGGGGGAGCAGTACTTC.

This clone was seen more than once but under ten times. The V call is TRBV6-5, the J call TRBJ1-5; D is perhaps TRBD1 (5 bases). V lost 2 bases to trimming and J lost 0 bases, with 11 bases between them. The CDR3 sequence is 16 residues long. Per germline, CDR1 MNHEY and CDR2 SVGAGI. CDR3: CASSYGAAHSNQPQHF. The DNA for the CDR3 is TGTGCCAGCAGTTACGGGGCAGCGCATAGCAATCAGCCCCAGCATTTT.

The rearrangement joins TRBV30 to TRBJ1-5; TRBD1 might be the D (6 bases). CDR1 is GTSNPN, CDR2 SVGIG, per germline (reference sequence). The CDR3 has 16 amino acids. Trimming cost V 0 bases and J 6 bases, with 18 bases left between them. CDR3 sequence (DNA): TGTGCCTGGAGTGTACAGGGTCCCCCCTCGGGTCAGCCCCAGCATTTT. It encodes CAWSVQGPPSGQPQHF.

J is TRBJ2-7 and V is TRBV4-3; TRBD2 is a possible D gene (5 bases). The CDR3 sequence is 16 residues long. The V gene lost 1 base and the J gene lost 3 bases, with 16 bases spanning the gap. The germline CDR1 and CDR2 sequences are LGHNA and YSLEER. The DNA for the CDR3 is TGCGCCAGCAGCCAAGGAGGTGTGGGGAGCGACTACGAGCAGTACTTC. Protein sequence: CASSQGGVGSDYEQYF.

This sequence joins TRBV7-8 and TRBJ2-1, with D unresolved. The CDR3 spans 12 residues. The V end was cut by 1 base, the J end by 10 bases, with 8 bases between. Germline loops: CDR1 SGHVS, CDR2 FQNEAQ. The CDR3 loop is CASSLVGPEQFF. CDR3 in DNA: TGTGCCAGCAGCTTAGTTGGGCCAGAGCAGTTCTTC.

In DNA form, the CDR3 reads TGTGCCACCAGCGGACTAGCGGGAGAGGCCTACAATGAGCAGTTCTTC. Translation gives CATSGLAGEAYNEQFF. The chain uses TRBV15 and TRBJ2-1, with 13 bases lining up with TRBD2. This CDR3 contains 16 residues. Germline V gene lookup returns CDR1 LNHNV and CDR2 YYDKDF (reference sequence). After removal of 5 bases from V and 2 bases from J, the junction contained 3 bases not matched to a gene.

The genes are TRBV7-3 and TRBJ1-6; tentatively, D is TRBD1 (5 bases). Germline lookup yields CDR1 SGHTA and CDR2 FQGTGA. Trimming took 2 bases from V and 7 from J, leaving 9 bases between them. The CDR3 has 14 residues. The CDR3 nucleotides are TGTGCCAGCAGCTTACACAGGTGGAATTCACCCCTCCACTTT. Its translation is CASSLHRWNSPLHF. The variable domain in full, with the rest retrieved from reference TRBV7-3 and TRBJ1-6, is GAGVSQTPSNKVTEKGKYVELRCDPISGHTALYWYRQSLGQGPEFLIYFQGTGAADDSGLPNDRFFAVRPEGSVSTLKIQRTERGDSAVYLCASSLHRWNSPLHFGNGTRLTVT.

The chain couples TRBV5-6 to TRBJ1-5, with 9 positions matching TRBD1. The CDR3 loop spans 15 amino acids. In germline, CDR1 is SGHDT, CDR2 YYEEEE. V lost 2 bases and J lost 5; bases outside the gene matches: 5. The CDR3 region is CASSFQGQGYQPQHF. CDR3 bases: TGTGCCAGCAGCTTTCAGGGACAGGGCTATCAGCCCCAGCATTTT.

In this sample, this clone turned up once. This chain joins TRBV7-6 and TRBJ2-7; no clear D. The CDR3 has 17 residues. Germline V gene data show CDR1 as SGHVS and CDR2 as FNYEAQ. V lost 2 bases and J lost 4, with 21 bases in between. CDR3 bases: TGTGCCAGCAGCTTAAGATCTGGGCCAGAGAAACAGTACGAGCAGTACTTC. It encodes CASSLRSGPEKQYEQYF.

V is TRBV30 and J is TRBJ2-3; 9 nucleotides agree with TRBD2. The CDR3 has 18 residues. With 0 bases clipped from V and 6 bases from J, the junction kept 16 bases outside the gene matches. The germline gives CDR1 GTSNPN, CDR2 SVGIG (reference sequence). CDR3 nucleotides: TGTGCCTGGAGTGTATATGGGGGTCGGCGGGGGGGCCGGGATACGCAGTATTTT. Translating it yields CAWSVYGGRRGGRDTQYF.

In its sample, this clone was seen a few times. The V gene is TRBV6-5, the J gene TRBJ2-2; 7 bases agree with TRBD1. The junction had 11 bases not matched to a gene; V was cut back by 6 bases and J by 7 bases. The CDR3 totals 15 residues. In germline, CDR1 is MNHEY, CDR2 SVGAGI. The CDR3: CASRWRQGSNGELFF. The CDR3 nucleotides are TGTGCCAGCAGGTGGCGACAGGGTTCTAACGGGGAGCTGTTTTTT.

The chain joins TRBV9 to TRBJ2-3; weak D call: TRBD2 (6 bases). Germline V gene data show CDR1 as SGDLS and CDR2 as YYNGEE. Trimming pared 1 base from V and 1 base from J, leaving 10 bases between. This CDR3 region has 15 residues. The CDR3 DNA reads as TGTGCCAGCAGCGTAAGGGACTCTCGCACAGATACGCAGTATTTT. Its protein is CASSVRDSRTDTQYF.

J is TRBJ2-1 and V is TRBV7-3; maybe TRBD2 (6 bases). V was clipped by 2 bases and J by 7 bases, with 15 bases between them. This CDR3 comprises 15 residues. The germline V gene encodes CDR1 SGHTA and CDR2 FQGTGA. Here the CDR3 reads CASSLGLTGLNEQFF. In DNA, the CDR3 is TGTGCCAGCAGCTTAGGCCTAACGGGACTTAATGAGCAGTTCTTC.

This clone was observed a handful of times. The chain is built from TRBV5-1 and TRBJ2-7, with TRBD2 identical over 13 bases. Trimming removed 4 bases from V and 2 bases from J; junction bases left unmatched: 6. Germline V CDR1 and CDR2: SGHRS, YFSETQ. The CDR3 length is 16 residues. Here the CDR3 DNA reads TGCGCCAGCAGCCCCCGGACTAGCGGGAGTACCTACGAGCAGTACTTC. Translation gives CASSPRTSGSTYEQYF. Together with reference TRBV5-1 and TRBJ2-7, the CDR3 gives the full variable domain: KAGVTQTPRYLIKTRGQQVTLSCSPISGHRSVSWYQQTPGQGLQFLFEYFSETQRNKGNFPGRFSGRQFSNSRSEMNVSTLELGDSALYLCASSPRTSGSTYEQYFGPGTRLTVT.

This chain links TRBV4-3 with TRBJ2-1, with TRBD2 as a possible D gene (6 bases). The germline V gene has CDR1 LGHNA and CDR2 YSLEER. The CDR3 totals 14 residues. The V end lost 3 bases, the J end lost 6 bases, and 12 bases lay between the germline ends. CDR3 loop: CASSHATSPNEQFF. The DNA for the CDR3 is TGCGCCAGCAGCCATGCGACTAGTCCCAATGAGCAGTTCTTC.

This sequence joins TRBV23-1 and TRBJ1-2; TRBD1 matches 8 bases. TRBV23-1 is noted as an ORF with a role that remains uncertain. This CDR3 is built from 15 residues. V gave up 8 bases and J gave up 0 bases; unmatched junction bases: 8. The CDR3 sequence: CASVTTGDSNYGYTF. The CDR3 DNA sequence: TGCGCCAGCGTTACGACAGGGGATTCTAACTATGGCTACACCTTC.

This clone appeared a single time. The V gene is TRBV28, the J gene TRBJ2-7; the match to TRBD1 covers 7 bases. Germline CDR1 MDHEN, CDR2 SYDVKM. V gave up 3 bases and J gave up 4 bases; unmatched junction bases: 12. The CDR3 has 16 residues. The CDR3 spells CASSLETGMGRYEQYF. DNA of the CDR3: TGTGCCAGCAGTTTGGAGACAGGGATGGGAAGGTACGAGCAGTACTTC. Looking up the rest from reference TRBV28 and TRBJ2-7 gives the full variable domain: DVKVTQSSRYLVKRTGEKVFLECVQDMDHENMFWYRQDPGLGLRLIYFSYDVKMKEKGDIPEGYSVSREKKERFSLILESASTNQTSMYLCASSLETGMGRYEQYFGPGTRLTVT.

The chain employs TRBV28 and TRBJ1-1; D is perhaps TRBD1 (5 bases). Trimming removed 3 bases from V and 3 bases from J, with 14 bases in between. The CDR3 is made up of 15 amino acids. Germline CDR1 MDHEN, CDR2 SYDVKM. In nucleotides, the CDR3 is TGTGCCAGCAGTTTGGGCGGGATGGGGGACACTGAAGCTTTCTTT. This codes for CASSLGGMGDTEAFF. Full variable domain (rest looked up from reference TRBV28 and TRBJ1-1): DVKVTQSSRYLVKRTGEKVFLECVQDMDHENMFWYRQDPGLGLRLIYFSYDVKMKEKGDIPEGYSVSREKKERFSLILESASTNQTSMYLCASSLGGMGDTEAFFGQGTRLTVV.

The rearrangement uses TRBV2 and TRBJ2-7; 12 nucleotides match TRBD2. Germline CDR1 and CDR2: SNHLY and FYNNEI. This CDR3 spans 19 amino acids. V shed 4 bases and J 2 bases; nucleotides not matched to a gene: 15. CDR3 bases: TGTGCCAGCAGTGCCCCTAGCGGGAGGGCCGACTGGAGGGCCTACGAGCAGTACTTC. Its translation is CASSAPSGRADWRAYEQYF. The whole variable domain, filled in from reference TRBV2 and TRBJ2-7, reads EPEVTQTPSHQVTQMGQEVILRCVPISNHLYFYWYRQILGQKVEFLVSFYNNEISEKSEIFDDQFSVERPDGSNFTLKIRSTKLEDSAMYFCASSAPSGRADWRAYEQYFGPGTRLTVT.

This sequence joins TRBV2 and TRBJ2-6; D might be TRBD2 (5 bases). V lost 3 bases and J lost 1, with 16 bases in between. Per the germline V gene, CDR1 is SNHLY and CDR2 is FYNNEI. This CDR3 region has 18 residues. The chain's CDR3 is CASSELDGVGSGANVLTF. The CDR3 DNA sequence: TGTGCCAGCAGTGAGTTGGACGGGGTAGGATCTGGGGCCAACGTCCTGACTTTC. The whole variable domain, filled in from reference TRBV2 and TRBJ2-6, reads EPEVTQTPSHQVTQMGQEVILRCVPISNHLYFYWYRQILGQKVEFLVSFYNNEISEKSEIFDDQFSVERPDGSNFTLKIRSTKLEDSAMYFCASSELDGVGSGANVLTFGAGSRLTVL.

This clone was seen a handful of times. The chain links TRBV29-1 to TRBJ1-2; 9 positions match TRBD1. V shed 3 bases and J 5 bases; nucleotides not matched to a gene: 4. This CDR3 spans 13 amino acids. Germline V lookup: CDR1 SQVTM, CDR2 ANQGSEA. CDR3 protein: CSVDPGTGYGYTF. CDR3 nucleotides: TGCAGCGTTGATCCCGGGACAGGGTATGGCTACACCTTC.

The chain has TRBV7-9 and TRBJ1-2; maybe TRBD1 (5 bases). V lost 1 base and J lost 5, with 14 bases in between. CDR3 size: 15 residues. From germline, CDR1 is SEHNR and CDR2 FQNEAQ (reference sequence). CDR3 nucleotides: TGTGCCAGCAGCTTAGGTCTCCCCGGGGGTTATGGCTACACCTTC. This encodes CASSLGLPGGYGYTF.

This CDR3 is CASSTTGFSYEQYF. CDR3 nucleotides: TGTGCCAGCTCAACGACAGGTTTCTCCTACGAGCAGTACTTC. The rearrangement joins TRBV14 to TRBJ2-7; weak D call: TRBD1 (6 bases). CDR1 and CDR2 (germline): SGHDN, FVKESK. V gave up 8 bases and J gave up 0 bases, with 14 bases separating them. The CDR3 runs to 14 residues.

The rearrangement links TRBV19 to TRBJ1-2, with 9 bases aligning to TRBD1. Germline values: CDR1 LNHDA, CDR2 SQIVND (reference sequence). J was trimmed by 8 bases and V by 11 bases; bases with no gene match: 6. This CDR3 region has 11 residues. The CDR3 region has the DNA TGTGCCTCTTCGGACAGGGGAGGCTACACCTTC. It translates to CASSDRGGYTF.